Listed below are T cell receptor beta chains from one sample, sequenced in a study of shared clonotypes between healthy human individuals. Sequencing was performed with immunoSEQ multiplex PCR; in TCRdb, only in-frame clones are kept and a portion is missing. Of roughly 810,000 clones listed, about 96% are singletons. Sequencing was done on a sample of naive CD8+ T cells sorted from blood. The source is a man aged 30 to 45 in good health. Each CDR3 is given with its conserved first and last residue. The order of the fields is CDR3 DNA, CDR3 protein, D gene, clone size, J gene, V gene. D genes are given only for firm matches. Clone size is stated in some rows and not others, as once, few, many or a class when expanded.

TGTGCCAGCAGTTACTCGGGGACAGGCTACGCCTACGAGCAGTACTTC CASSYSGTGYAYEQYF TRBD1 . TRBJ2-7 TRBV6-6
TGTGCCAGTAGTGCGAACAGGGCAAGTTCCTACGAGCAGTACTTC CASSANRASSYEQYF . . TRBJ2-7 TRBV19
TGTGCCAGCAGAGACCCGGGACTAGTCTACGAGCAGTACTTC CASRDPGLVYEQYF TRBD2 . TRBJ2-7 TRBV28
TGTGCCTGGAGTGGCCCACCGGACAGCGGCTACACCTTC CAWSGPPDSGYTF . . TRBJ1-2 TRBV30
TGTGCCAGCAGCTTAGAGGGCGGGACAGGATTCTACGAGCAGTACTTC CASSLEGGTGFYEQYF TRBD1 . TRBJ2-7 TRBV11-2
TGTGCCAGCAGTTCTCGGCGGGAGGCAGGGCATGAGCAGTTCTTC CASSSRREAGHEQFF TRBD2 . TRBJ2-1 TRBV28
TGTGCCAGCAGCTTATCACACACTGAAGCTTTCTTT CASSLSHTEAFF . . TRBJ1-1 TRBV7-2
TGTGCCACCAAAACCAGAGGGGGTCGGTTCACTGAAGCTTTCTTT CATKTRGGRFTEAFF . . TRBJ1-1 TRBV27
TGTGCCAGCAGCTTGGGGAACTCCAACACCTTCGACTATGGCTACACCTTC CASSLGNSNTFDYGYTF . . TRBJ1-2 TRBV5-4
TGCAGCGTTGTCGACATAAACAATGAGCAGTTCTTC CSVVDINNEQFF . . TRBJ2-1 TRBV29-1
TGCAGCGCAGAGGACAGGGATAAGGGGCTACACGGGGAGCTGTTTTTT CSAEDRDKGLHGELFF TRBD1 many TRBJ2-2 TRBV29-1
TGCGCCAGCAGCTTGTTGGTGGGACAAAGAAACACTGAAGCTTTCTTT CASSLLVGQRNTEAFF . . TRBJ1-1 TRBV5-1
TGTGCCAGTAAGGGACGTAGCTCCTACAATGAGCAGTTCTTC CASKGRSSYNEQFF . . TRBJ2-1 TRBV11-2
TGTGCCAGCAGCGCCGACAGGGGAGAGGCGTCCTACAATGAGCAGTTCTTC CASSADRGEASYNEQFF TRBD1 . TRBJ2-1 TRBV7-9
TGTGCCAGCAGCGGGTTGTCCTACGAGCAGTACTTC CASSGLSYEQYF . once TRBJ2-7 TRBV11-2
TGTGCCAGCAGCGGAGCGGGAGGTTTAGGCTACAATGAGCAGTTCTTC CASSGAGGLGYNEQFF TRBD2 . TRBJ2-1 TRBV5-4
TGTGCCAGTACCCGGGGGGGCGACAATGAGCAGTTCTTC CASTRGGDNEQFF TRBD2 . TRBJ2-1 TRBV19
TGTGCCAGCAGTGAAAATGCGGCGACGCTGGGCACCGGGGAGCTGTTTTTT CASSENAATLGTGELFF . . TRBJ2-2 TRBV2
TGCGCCAGCAGTCCCCTAGACAGCTCCTACGAGCAGTACTTC CASSPLDSSYEQYF . . TRBJ2-7 TRBV5-1
TGTGCCAGCAGCTTCCCTAGCGGGAGAACCCCCGGGGAGCTGTTTTTT CASSFPSGRTPGELFF TRBD2 . TRBJ2-2 TRBV5-6
TGTGCCAGCAGCTTAGGGGGGCGCGGGAATGAGCAGTTCTTC CASSLGGRGNEQFF . . TRBJ2-1 TRBV7-9
TGTGCCAGCAGTCTAACCGGGACAGACCCCTACGAGCAGTACTTC CASSLTGTDPYEQYF TRBD1 . TRBJ2-7 TRBV28
TGTGCCAGCAGCCAATTAGGGTCGGCGAGCTCCTACGAGCAGTACTTC CASSQLGSASSYEQYF . . TRBJ2-7 TRBV4-2
TGTGCCACCAGCACGGCCCTTCGGGACACCGGGGAGCTGTTTTTT CATSTALRDTGELFF . . TRBJ2-2 TRBV15
TGCGCCAGCAGCCAAGGCTGGGGGGGCCAACAGACCCAGTACTTC CASSQGWGGQQTQYF . . TRBJ2-5 TRBV4-1
TGTGCCAGCAGCTTAGAGACGGGGTACGAGCAGTACTTC CASSLETGYEQYF . . TRBJ2-7 TRBV7-6
TGTGCCAGCAGCTTAGCGCTAGCGGTCCACAATGAGCAGTTCTTC CASSLALAVHNEQFF TRBD2 . TRBJ2-1 TRBV7-9
TGCGCCAGCAGCCCAAGTGTTGGGTCATACAATGAGCAGTTCTTC CASSPSVGSYNEQFF . . TRBJ2-1 TRBV4-1
TGTGCCAGCAGTGAGTGGGACAGGGGGAACACTGAAGCTTTCTTT CASSEWDRGNTEAFF TRBD1 . TRBJ1-1 TRBV6-1
TGTGCCAGCAGTCCAGGACAAGGGGGGCGTAACTATGGCTACACCTTC CASSPGQGGRNYGYTF . once TRBJ1-2 TRBV28
TGCGCCAGCAGTGAGGGAACTCTGGCTAGCACAGATACGCAGTATTTT CASSEGTLASTDTQYF . once TRBJ2-3 TRBV10-2
TGTGCCACCGCCGTACTAGCGTATACGCAGTATTTT CATAVLAYTQYF TRBD2 . TRBJ2-3 TRBV28
TGTGCCAGCAGTCACAGGGCAAGGACCGGGGAGCTGTTTTTT CASSHRARTGELFF . . TRBJ2-2 TRBV28
TGTGCCAGCAGCGCTCCACAGGGGGTCGCAGAGACCCAGTACTTC CASSAPQGVAETQYF TRBD1 . TRBJ2-5 TRBV9
TGCGCCAGCAGCCAAGACCCCCAAGGGGACGGATGCGAGCAGTACTTC CASSQDPQGDGCEQYF . . TRBJ2-7 TRBV4-3
TGCAGTTGCCATATCACAGATACGCAGTATTTT CSCHITDTQYF . once TRBJ2-3 TRBV20-1
TGTGCCATCAGTGAGCCGAACACAGAGCTAGCTAACTATGGCTACACCTTC CAISEPNTELANYGYTF . . TRBJ1-2 TRBV10-3
TGTGCCTGGAGTGGTTTAGGGGAAAACTATGGCTACACCTTC CAWSGLGENYGYTF . once TRBJ1-2 TRBV30
TGCGCCAGCAGCCCAGGACTAGCGGGAGGGGTTGGTGAGCAGTTCTTC CASSPGLAGGVGEQFF TRBD2 . TRBJ2-1 TRBV5-1
TGCAGCGTTGCGGGACAGTCCTATGGCTACACCTTC CSVAGQSYGYTF TRBD1 . TRBJ1-2 TRBV29-1
TGTGCCAGCAGCTCGTGGGCCCCTGCAACTAATGAAAAACTGTTTTTT CASSSWAPATNEKLFF . . TRBJ1-4 TRBV7-8
TGTGCCAGCAGCCCGACAGGGGGGGGCGAATCCTACGAGCAGTACTTC CASSPTGGGESYEQYF TRBD1 . TRBJ2-7 TRBV7-2
TGTGCCAGCAGCCAGCAGTACCACTACGAGCAGTACTTC CASSQQYHYEQYF . . TRBJ2-7 TRBV7-9
TGTGCCAGCAGCTGGAGGCGGGCAGGAAGATCGGATCAGCCCCAGCATTTT CASSWRRAGRSDQPQHF . . TRBJ1-5 TRBV7-8
TGTGCCAGCAGTTTCTCAGGGAACACCGGGGAGCTGTTTTTT CASSFSGNTGELFF . . TRBJ2-2 TRBV27
TGTGCCAGCAGCGAGGACAGGGGGCTGCGGGAGCAGTACTTC CASSEDRGLREQYF TRBD1 . TRBJ2-7 TRBV9
TGTGCCAGCAGGGCCGGGACTAGCGCCGAGCAGTTCTTC CASRAGTSAEQFF TRBD2 . TRBJ2-1 TRBV6-6
TGCGCCGGGGGTGACGACTACACAGATACGCAGTATTTT CAGGDDYTDTQYF . . TRBJ2-3 TRBV10-2
TGTGCCAGCAGCAAAAAAGAGCAGTTCTTC CASSKKEQFF . once TRBJ2-1 TRBV21-1
TGCGCCAGCAGCTTGGTGGGGAGGAGACAGACCGGCACAGATACGCAGTATTTT CASSLVGRRQTGTDTQYF . once TRBJ2-3 TRBV5-1
TGTGCCAGCAGTTCCGGGACAGGATTACTGAACACTGAAGCTTTCTTT CASSSGTGLLNTEAFF TRBD1 . TRBJ1-1 TRBV2
TGTGCTAGTGGTTCATCGGAGAATCCGCGATGGGATGAGCAGTTCTTC CASGSSENPRWDEQFF . . TRBJ2-1 TRBV12-5
TGTGCCAGCAGGGCGACTGACGAGACCCAGTACTTC CASRATDETQYF . . TRBJ2-5 TRBV28
TGTGCCAGCTCGAGCGGGAGGGCCAACTACGAGCAGTACTTC CASSSGRANYEQYF TRBD2 . TRBJ2-7 TRBV9
TGTGCCAGCAGTTTACTTAGCAATCAGCCCCAGCATTTT CASSLLSNQPQHF . few TRBJ1-5 TRBV27
TGTGCCAGCGAATTGGGAAACACCATATATTTT CASELGNTIYF . . TRBJ1-3 TRBV6-5
TGTGCCAGCAGCCAAGACGGGACATTTGAGGGTGATGGCGAGCAGTACTTC CASSQDGTFEGDGEQYF . once TRBJ2-7 TRBV5-6